This TCR beta chain comes out of a study of T cell responses to AZD1222 COVID-19 vaccine. The protocol was immunoSEQ multiplex PCR, while the TCRdb copy is restricted to in-frame clones and leaves out a portion. The sample comprises fewer than 150,000 clones, approximately 92% of which are singletons, and approximately 7% rests with the top ten. The CDR3 loop spans 14 amino acids. Germline V gives CDR1 SQVTM, CDR2 ANQGSEA. V dropped 4 bases and J dropped 0 bases, with 12 bases sitting between them. Remarks on this clone: The antigen remains unidentified.

Study-wide results and caveats: Females outnumbered males among donors, who were mostly white British; clonal diversity was possibly underestimated.

The V call is TRBV29-1, the J call TRBJ1-1; maybe TRBD1 (5 bases). This receptor was obtained from an adult who received the AZD1222 COVID-19 vaccine. Sequencing used peripheral blood, obtained 28 days after the second AZD1222 dose. The DNA of the CDR3 is TGCAGCGTTGTGGGACCATTCATGAACACTGAAGCTTTCTTT. It specifies CSVVGPFMNTEAFF.